This T cell receptor beta chain was retrieved from a study of OX40 agonist ivuxolimab in advanced cancers. The wider study: Patients assigned to dose escalation were diagnosed with hepatocellular carcinoma, melanoma, renal cell or head and neck cancer.

Measured with immunoSEQ multiplex PCR; TCRdb has only the in-frame clones, and not every one. Among around 60,000 clones listed, approximately 80% were seen once. This CDR3 comprises 14 residues. Germline CDR1 and CDR2: LGHNA and YNFKEQ. Collection of blood occurred at baseline, at cycle 4 day 1, and at cycle 7 day 1. Worth noting for this clone: Antigen unknown.

Study-wide results and limits: CD8+ T cells showed, on average, more clonal expansion than CD4+ cells.

The material sequenced was CD4+ or CD8+ T cells sorted from blood, taken in a trial of the OX40 agonist ivuxolimab. This chain uses TRBV4-2 with TRBJ2-5, with D uncertain. The end of the DNA fits TRBJ2-7 better, so the J call may be wrong. This TCR derives from an adult with an advanced solid tumor such as melanoma, head and neck, liver or kidney cancer. CDR3 coding DNA: TGTGCCAGCAGCCAAGAGACCGCTTCCTACGAGCAGTACTTC. Protein product: CASSQETASYEQYF.